Listed below are T cell receptor beta chains from one sample, sequenced in a study of Ad26.COV2.S vaccination and SARS-CoV-2 variants. TCRdb keeps only in-frame clones here, not all; method: immunoSEQ multiplex PCR. The table records almost 400,000 clones, 89% of them present only once. This material consisted of peripheral blood, taken in a trial of Ad26.COV2.S vaccine versus placebo. The source of these receptors is a person aged 18-65 years who received the Ad26.COV2.S COVID-19 vaccine or a placebo. CDR3s include the opening cysteine and the closing phenylalanine or tryptophan. Fields, in order: J gene, clone size, V gene, D gene, CDR3 protein, CDR3 DNA. D genes are given only for firm matches. Expanded clones are given a class, and other clones once, few, many or no size at all.

TRBJ1-4	.	TRBV7-9	.	CASSRLATNEKLFF	TGTGCCAGCAGCAGACTCGCAACTAATGAAAAACTGTTTTTT
TRBJ2-2	.	TRBV7-9	.	CASSLAWATGELFF	TGTGCCAGCAGCTTAGCATGGGCCACCGGGGAGCTGTTTTTT
TRBJ2-1	.	TRBV6-1	.	CASSESESSYNEQFF	TGTGCCAGCAGTGAATCAGAGAGCTCCTACAATGAGCAGTTCTTC
TRBJ2-7	.	TRBV6-5	TRBD2	CASRLAGNDEQYF	TGTGCCAGCAGACTAGCGGGAAACGACGAGCAGTACTTC
TRBJ2-7	.	TRBV28	.	CASRRHSPSLGYEQYF	TGTGCCAGCAGAAGACACAGCCCTTCTCTTGGCTACGAGCAGTACTTC
TRBJ2-1	.	TRBV9	.	CASSPRAGKDNEQFF	TGTGCCAGCAGCCCTCGGGCAGGGAAGGACAATGAGCAGTTCTTC
TRBJ1-5	.	TRBV4-1	.	CASSQVRGSNQPQHF	TGCGCCAGCAGCCAAGTCAGGGGTAGCAATCAGCCCCAGCATTTT
TRBJ2-5	.	TRBV5-6	TRBD1	CASSLRDREFWETQYF	TGTGCCAGCAGCTTGAGGGACAGGGAGTTTTGGGAGACCCAGTACTTC
TRBJ2-1	.	TRBV2	.	CAIARRTPDEQFF	TGTGCCATCGCTAGGAGGACTCCGGATGAGCAGTTCTTC
TRBJ2-7	.	TRBV9	TRBD2	CASSPPGRAPYEQYF	TGTGCCAGCAGCCCACCTGGGAGGGCACCCTACGAGCAGTACTTC
TRBJ1-4	.	TRBV20-1	TRBD1	CSASSGTGVEKLFF	TGCAGTGCTAGTAGTGGGACAGGGGTTGAAAAACTGTTTTTT
TRBJ2-5	.	TRBV28	.	CASTAPGEETQYF	TGTGCCAGCACAGCGCCAGGTGAAGAGACCCAGTACTTC
TRBJ2-3	.	TRBV28	.	CASSRASGTDTQYF	TGTGCCAGCAGTCGGGCTAGCGGCACAGATACGCAGTATTTT
TRBJ2-1	.	TRBV10-3	.	CATRDTSYNEQFF	TGTGCCACCAGGGACACTTCCTACAATGAGCAGTTCTTC
TRBJ2-3	.	TRBV6-1	TRBD2	CASSEQSGGVDTQYF	TGTGCCAGCAGTGAGCAGAGCGGGGGGGTTGATACGCAGTATTTT
TRBJ2-5	.	TRBV6-5	TRBD1	CASSGQAGTQYF	TGTGCCAGCAGCGGACAGGCTGGGACCCAGTACTTC
TRBJ2-5	.	TRBV4-1	TRBD1	CASSQLGTGRRETQYF	TGCGCCAGCAGCCAACTGGGGACAGGGCGTAGAGAGACCCAGTACTTC
TRBJ2-1	.	TRBV12-3/TRBV12-4	.	CASSPDSNEQFF	TGTGCCAGCAGTCCGGACAGCAATGAGCAGTTCTTC
TRBJ2-1	.	TRBV28	TRBD1	CASSRPWGQGTLREQFF	TGTGCCAGCAGCCGGCCTTGGGGACAGGGAACGCTGCGGGAGCAGTTCTTC
TRBJ1-2	.	TRBV2	.	CASRAAVNYGCTF	TGTGCCAGCAGGGCAGCAGTTAACTATGGCTGCACCTTC
TRBJ2-7	.	TRBV30	.	CAHTGSNSYEQYF	TGTGCCCATACAGGGTCCAACTCCTACGAGCAGTACTTC
TRBJ2-2	few	TRBV9	.	CASSVEGGTGELFF	TGTGCCAGCAGCGTGGAGGGTGGGACCGGGGAGCTGTTTTTT
TRBJ2-1	once	TRBV27	TRBD2	CASSSPLTSGRKNEQFF	TGTGCCAGCAGTTCACCCCTGACTAGCGGGAGGAAGAATGAGCAGTTCTTC
TRBJ2-2	.	TRBV9	.	CASSLGTRGTGELFF	TGTGCCAGCAGTCTGGGGACCAGAGGCACCGGGGAGCTGTTTTTT
TRBJ2-2	.	TRBV2	.	CASSVAATGELFF	TGTGCCAGCAGTGTAGCGGCTACCGGGGAGCTGTTTTTT
TRBJ2-7	.	TRBV7-3	.	CASSARTGDEQYF	TGTGCCAGCAGCGCTCGGACTGGCGACGAGCAGTACTTC
TRBJ2-3	.	TRBV5-4	.	CASSRGGTDTQYF	TGTGCCAGCAGCCGAGGGGGCACAGATACGCAGTATTTT
TRBJ2-7	.	TRBV6-5	TRBD2	CASTGGLAGYEQYF	TGTGCCAGCACCGGGGGACTAGCGGGCTACGAGCAGTACTTC
TRBJ2-1	.	TRBV24-1	.	CATSDTPGWYNEQFF	TGTGCCACCAGTGATACCCCAGGGTGGTACAATGAGCAGTTCTTC
TRBJ2-3	.	TRBV28	TRBD2	CASSQPLAGGLDTQYF	TGTGCCAGCAGCCAACCACTAGCGGGAGGACTAGATACGCAGTATTTT
TRBJ2-7	.	TRBV11-2	TRBD2	CASSYTTSGAYEQYF	TGTGCCAGCAGCTATACGACAAGCGGGGCTTACGAGCAGTACTTC
TRBJ1-5	.	TRBV5-1	TRBD1	CASSLEYRGDNQPQHF	TGCGCCAGCAGCTTGGAGTACAGGGGGGATAATCAGCCCCAGCATTTT
TRBJ2-5	once	TRBV7-2	TRBD1	CASSFTGGRETQYF	TGTGCCAGCAGCTTCACAGGGGGGCGAGAGACCCAGTACTTC
TRBJ1-1	.	TRBV28	.	CASSSPGGGVTEAFF	TGTGCCAGCAGTTCTCCGGGCGGAGGGGTCACTGAAGCTTTCTTT
TRBJ1-1	.	TRBV27	.	CASSLWGQMNTEAFF	TGTGCCAGCAGTTTATGGGGGCAAATGAACACTGAAGCTTTCTTT
TRBJ2-1	.	TRBV4-2	.	CASSQDASGSYNEQFF	TGTGCCAGCAGCCAAGACGCGAGCGGATCCTACAATGAGCAGTTCTTC
TRBJ2-1	.	TRBV4-1	.	CASSQEFGRGAYNEQFF	TGCGCCAGCAGCCAAGAATTCGGCAGGGGGGCATACAATGAGCAGTTCTTC
TRBJ2-7	.	TRBV15	TRBD1	CATSRAGQGVLYEQYF	TGTGCCACCAGCAGGGCCGGACAGGGAGTATTATACGAGCAGTACTTC
TRBJ2-1	.	TRBV10-3	TRBD1	CAISGQGYEQFF	TGTGCCATCTCGGGACAGGGGTATGAGCAGTTCTTC
TRBJ1-5	.	TRBV28	TRBD1	CASSYPRDRVQPQHF	TGTGCCAGCAGTTACCCCCGGGACAGGGTTCAGCCCCAGCATTTT